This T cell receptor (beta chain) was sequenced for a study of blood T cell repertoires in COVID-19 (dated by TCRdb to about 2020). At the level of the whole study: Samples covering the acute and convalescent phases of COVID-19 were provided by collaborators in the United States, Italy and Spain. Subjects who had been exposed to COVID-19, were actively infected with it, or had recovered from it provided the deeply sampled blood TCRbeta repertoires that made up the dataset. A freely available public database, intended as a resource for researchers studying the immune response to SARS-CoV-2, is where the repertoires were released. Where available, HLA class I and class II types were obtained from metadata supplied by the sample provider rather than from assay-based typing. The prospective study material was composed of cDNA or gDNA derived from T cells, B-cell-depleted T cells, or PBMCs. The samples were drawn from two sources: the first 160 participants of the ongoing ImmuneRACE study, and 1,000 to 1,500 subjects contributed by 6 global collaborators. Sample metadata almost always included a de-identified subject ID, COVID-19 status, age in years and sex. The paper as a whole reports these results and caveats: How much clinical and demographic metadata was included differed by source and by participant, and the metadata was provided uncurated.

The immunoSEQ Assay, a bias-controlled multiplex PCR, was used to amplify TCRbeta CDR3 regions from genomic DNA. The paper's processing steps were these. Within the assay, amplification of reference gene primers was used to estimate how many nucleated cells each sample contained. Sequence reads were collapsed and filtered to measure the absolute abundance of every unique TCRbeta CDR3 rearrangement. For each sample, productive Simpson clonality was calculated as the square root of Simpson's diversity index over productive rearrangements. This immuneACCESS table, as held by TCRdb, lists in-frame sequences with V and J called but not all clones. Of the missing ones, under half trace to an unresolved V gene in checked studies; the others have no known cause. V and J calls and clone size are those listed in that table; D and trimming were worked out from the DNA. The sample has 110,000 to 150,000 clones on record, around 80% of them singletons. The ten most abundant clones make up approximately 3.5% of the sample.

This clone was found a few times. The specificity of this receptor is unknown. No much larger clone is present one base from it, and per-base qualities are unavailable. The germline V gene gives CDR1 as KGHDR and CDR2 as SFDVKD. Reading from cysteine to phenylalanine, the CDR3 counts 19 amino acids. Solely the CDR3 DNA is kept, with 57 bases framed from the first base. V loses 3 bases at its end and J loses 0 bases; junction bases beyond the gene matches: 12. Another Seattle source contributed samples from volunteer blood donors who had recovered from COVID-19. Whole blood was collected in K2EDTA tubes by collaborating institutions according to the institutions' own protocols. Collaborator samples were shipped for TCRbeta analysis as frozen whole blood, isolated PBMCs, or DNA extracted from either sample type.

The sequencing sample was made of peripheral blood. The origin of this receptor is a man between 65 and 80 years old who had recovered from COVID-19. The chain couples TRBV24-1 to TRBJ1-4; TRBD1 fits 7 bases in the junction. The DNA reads TGTGCCACCAGTGATCCCTCAGACTGGGACAGCTCAACTAATGAAAAACTGTTTTTT. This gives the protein CATSDPSDWDSSTNEKLFF.